Listed below are T cell receptor beta chains from one sample, sequenced in a study of blood T cells in healthy people across ages. TCRdb re-analysed the 5' RACE reads in MiXCR, keeping a single row per CDR3 protein. The sample has 660,000 or so distinct CDR3 sequences, about 54% seen once. Sequences were obtained from blood. The receptor source for this set is a man aged 55-75 years in good health. CDR3s include the opening cysteine and the closing phenylalanine or tryptophan. Each record gives: clone size, D gene, J gene, V gene, CDR3 protein, CDR3 DNA. D genes are given only for firm matches. The listing skips clone size in some rows; elsewhere it reads once, few, many or a size class.

clone_size: few; d_call: NA; j_call: TRBJ2-5; v_call: TRBV20-1; cdr3_aa: CSAPLRGGQETQYF; cdr3_nt: TGCAGTGCTCCACTCCGTGGGGGCCAAGAGACCCAGTACTTC
clone_size: NA; d_call: NA; j_call: TRBJ2-2; v_call: TRBV24-1; cdr3_aa: CATSALNTGELFF; cdr3_nt: TGTGCCACCAGTGCACTGAACACCGGGGAGCTGTTTTTT
clone_size: once; d_call: NA; j_call: TRBJ1-2; v_call: TRBV3-1; cdr3_aa: CASSDQSFSYGYTF; cdr3_nt: TGTGCCAGCAGCGACCAATCCTTTTCCTATGGCTACACCTTC
clone_size: few; d_call: NA; j_call: TRBJ2-1; v_call: TRBV27; cdr3_aa: CASRKGQNEQFF; cdr3_nt: TGTGCCAGCAGGAAGGGCCAGAATGAGCAGTTCTTC
clone_size: NA; d_call: NA; j_call: TRBJ2-2; v_call: TRBV7-8; cdr3_aa: CARSLALSPNTGELFF; cdr3_nt: TGTGCCCGCAGCTTAGCGCTTTCTCCGAACACCGGGGAGCTGTTTTTT
clone_size: NA; d_call: NA; j_call: TRBJ1-2; v_call: TRBV7-2; cdr3_aa: CASSGDRRGGYTF; cdr3_nt: TGTGCCAGCAGCGGCGATAGGCGAGGGGGCTACACCTTC
clone_size: few; d_call: TRBD1; j_call: TRBJ1-4; v_call: TRBV28; cdr3_aa: CASSLDRGQNNEKLFF; cdr3_nt: TGTGCCAGCAGTTTAGACAGGGGGCAGAATAATGAAAAACTGTTTTTT
clone_size: NA; d_call: NA; j_call: TRBJ2-3; v_call: TRBV7-9; cdr3_aa: CASIASGQGSTDTQYF; cdr3_nt: TGTGCCAGCATAGCCTCGGGGCAGGGCAGCACAGATACGCAGTATTTT
clone_size: NA; d_call: NA; j_call: TRBJ1-5; v_call: TRBV5-8; cdr3_aa: CASSLMRNNQPQHF; cdr3_nt: TGTGCCAGCAGCTTGATGAGAAACAATCAGCCCCAGCATTTT
clone_size: few; d_call: TRBD1; j_call: TRBJ1-2; v_call: TRBV6-5; cdr3_aa: CASSYSRGQGYGYTF; cdr3_nt: TGTGCCAGCAGTTACTCCAGGGGGCAGGGCTATGGCTACACCTTC
clone_size: NA; d_call: TRBD2; j_call: TRBJ2-7; v_call: TRBV5-1; cdr3_aa: CASSGTSPHEQYF; cdr3_nt: TGCGCCAGCAGCGGGACTAGCCCCCACGAGCAGTACTTC
clone_size: NA; d_call: NA; j_call: TRBJ2-5; v_call: TRBV25-1; cdr3_aa: CASSDWTDPNAEQYF; cdr3_nt: TGTGCCAGCAGTGATTGGACAGATCCGAACGCGGAGCAGTACTTC
clone_size: once; d_call: NA; j_call: TRBJ1-5; v_call: TRBV5-1; cdr3_aa: CASSLLSQGRQPQHF; cdr3_nt: TGCGCCAGCAGCCTCTTGAGCCAGGGCCGTCAGCCCCAGCATTTT
clone_size: NA; d_call: NA; j_call: TRBJ1-1; v_call: TRBV5-1; cdr3_aa: CASRVAGATMNTEAFF; cdr3_nt: TGCGCCAGCAGAGTTGCGGGGGCAACCATGAACACTGAAGCTTTCTTT
clone_size: once; d_call: NA; j_call: TRBJ2-1; v_call: TRBV7-2; cdr3_aa: CAGSPGGRSYNEQFF; cdr3_nt: TGTGCCGGCAGCCCAGGGGGGCGCTCCTACAATGAGCAGTTCTTC
clone_size: few; d_call: TRBD1; j_call: TRBJ2-1; v_call: TRBV20-1; cdr3_aa: CSAHPGTAYNEQFF; cdr3_nt: TGCAGTGCTCACCCCGGGACAGCATACAATGAGCAGTTCTTC
clone_size: NA; d_call: NA; j_call: TRBJ1-2; v_call: TRBV10-3; cdr3_aa: CAISEAADTNYGYTF; cdr3_nt: TGTGCCATCAGTGAGGCTGCAGACACCAACTATGGCTACACCTTC
clone_size: NA; d_call: TRBD2; j_call: TRBJ2-3; v_call: TRBV6-1; cdr3_aa: CASRWSVAGDADTQYF; cdr3_nt: TGTGCCAGCAGGTGGTCGGTAGCGGGGGACGCAGATACGCAGTATTTT
clone_size: many; d_call: NA; j_call: TRBJ2-7; v_call: TRBV5-1; cdr3_aa: CASSLEGYEQYF; cdr3_nt: TGCGCCAGCAGCTTGGAGGGCTACGAGCAGTACTTC
clone_size: NA; d_call: TRBD2; j_call: TRBJ2-5; v_call: TRBV20-1; cdr3_aa: CSARVKRGGLQETQYF; cdr3_nt: TGCAGTGCTAGAGTCAAGCGGGGGGGCCTCCAAGAGACCCAGTACTTC
clone_size: NA; d_call: TRBD2; j_call: TRBJ2-1; v_call: TRBV6-6; cdr3_aa: CASSYSSGGHNEQFF; cdr3_nt: TGTGCCAGCAGTTATTCTAGCGGGGGCCACAATGAGCAGTTCTTC
clone_size: NA; d_call: NA; j_call: TRBJ2-5; v_call: TRBV7-2; cdr3_aa: CASSPRVGISYQETQYF; cdr3_nt: TGTGCCAGCAGCCCTCGCGTGGGGATCTCGTACCAAGAGACCCAGTACTTC
clone_size: few; d_call: TRBD2; j_call: TRBJ2-1; v_call: TRBV20-1; cdr3_aa: CSAPRLAGALNEQFF; cdr3_nt: TGCAGTGCGCCCCGACTAGCGGGGGCCCTGAATGAGCAGTTCTTC
clone_size: NA; d_call: NA; j_call: TRBJ2-1; v_call: TRBV10-3; cdr3_aa: CAIGGGGPYSEQFF; cdr3_nt: TGTGCCATCGGTGGAGGGGGGCCCTACAGTGAGCAGTTCTTC
clone_size: NA; d_call: TRBD2; j_call: TRBJ2-5; v_call: TRBV14; cdr3_aa: CASSQWTSGQETQYF; cdr3_nt: TGTGCCAGCAGCCAATGGACTAGCGGACAAGAGACCCAGTACTTC
clone_size: NA; d_call: TRBD1; j_call: TRBJ1-5; v_call: TRBV5-1; cdr3_aa: CASSWEGQLPQPQHF; cdr3_nt: TGCGCCAGCAGCTGGGAGGGACAGCTCCCCCAGCCCCAGCATTTT
clone_size: once; d_call: TRBD1; j_call: TRBJ2-1; v_call: TRBV5-1; cdr3_aa: CASSSPTGSSYNEQFF; cdr3_nt: TGCGCCAGCAGCTCCCCGACAGGGAGCTCCTACAATGAGCAGTTCTTC
clone_size: few; d_call: TRBD2; j_call: TRBJ2-2; v_call: TRBV27; cdr3_aa: CASSSIGTSGGAGELFF; cdr3_nt: TGTGCCAGCAGTTCAATAGGGACTAGCGGGGGGGCCGGGGAGCTGTTTTTT
clone_size: NA; d_call: NA; j_call: TRBJ2-7; v_call: TRBV3-1; cdr3_aa: CASSRRGEGEQYF; cdr3_nt: TGTGCCAGCAGCCGGAGGGGGGAGGGCGAGCAGTACTTC
clone_size: NA; d_call: NA; j_call: TRBJ2-1; v_call: TRBV3-1; cdr3_aa: CASSQSSHNEQFF; cdr3_nt: TGTGCCAGCAGCCAATCTAGCCACAATGAGCAGTTCTTC
clone_size: NA; d_call: TRBD1; j_call: TRBJ2-7; v_call: TRBV6-5; cdr3_aa: CASSSPGQASSYEQYF; cdr3_nt: TGTGCCAGCAGTTCCCCGGGACAGGCAAGCTCCTACGAGCAGTACTTC
clone_size: NA; d_call: NA; j_call: TRBJ1-5; v_call: TRBV6-5; cdr3_aa: CASSLNQDSNQPQHF; cdr3_nt: TGTGCCAGCAGTCTCAATCAAGATAGCAATCAGCCCCAGCATTTT
clone_size: NA; d_call: NA; j_call: TRBJ2-5; v_call: TRBV2; cdr3_aa: CASRTGPWEETQYF; cdr3_nt: TGTGCCAGCAGGACCGGGCCGTGGGAGGAGACCCAGTACTTC
clone_size: NA; d_call: TRBD1; j_call: TRBJ2-1; v_call: TRBV5-6; cdr3_aa: CASSNGQGGDEQFF; cdr3_nt: TGTGCCAGCAGCAACGGACAGGGGGGCGATGAGCAGTTCTTC
clone_size: few; d_call: NA; j_call: TRBJ2-4; v_call: TRBV28; cdr3_aa: CASSQGRKNIQYF; cdr3_nt: TGTGCCAGCAGTCAGGGTCGGAAAAACATTCAGTACTTC
clone_size: NA; d_call: NA; j_call: TRBJ2-5; v_call: TRBV28; cdr3_aa: CASLGGPNQETQYF; cdr3_nt: TGTGCCAGTTTGGGCGGGCCGAACCAAGAGACCCAGTACTTC
clone_size: NA; d_call: TRBD1; j_call: TRBJ1-4; v_call: TRBV10-2; cdr3_aa: CASSESGQGGGEKLFF; cdr3_nt: TGCGCCAGCAGTGAGTCGGGACAGGGCGGGGGTGAAAAACTGTTTTTT
clone_size: NA; d_call: TRBD2; j_call: TRBJ2-1; v_call: TRBV20-1; cdr3_aa: CSARVSGGATRAYNEQFF; cdr3_nt: TGCAGTGCTAGAGTTAGCGGGGGGGCTACAAGGGCCTACAATGAGCAGTTCTTC
clone_size: NA; d_call: TRBD1; j_call: TRBJ2-7; v_call: TRBV7-2; cdr3_aa: CASSSSGTGPHEQYF; cdr3_nt: TGTGCCAGCAGTTCCTCCGGGACAGGGCCTCACGAGCAGTACTTC
clone_size: NA; d_call: NA; j_call: TRBJ2-1; v_call: TRBV4-1; cdr3_aa: CASSHGTRGGNEQFF; cdr3_nt: TGCGCCAGCAGCCACGGGACAAGGGGAGGCAATGAGCAGTTCTTC
clone_size: few; d_call: TRBD1; j_call: TRBJ1-2; v_call: TRBV20-1; cdr3_aa: CSAPGQGLPGRHGYTF; cdr3_nt: TGCAGTGCGCCGGGACAGGGCCTACCCGGGAGGCATGGCTACACCTTC
clone_size: NA; d_call: TRBD1; j_call: TRBJ2-1; v_call: TRBV29-1; cdr3_aa: CSAEDRGDYNEQFF; cdr3_nt: TGCAGCGCTGAGGACAGGGGGGACTACAATGAGCAGTTCTTC
clone_size: NA; d_call: NA; j_call: TRBJ2-4; v_call: TRBV5-1; cdr3_aa: CATVEADGIQYF; cdr3_nt: TGCGCCACAGTGGAGGCGGATGGCATTCAGTACTTC
clone_size: NA; d_call: NA; j_call: TRBJ1-1; v_call: TRBV10-3; cdr3_aa: CAITGDLNTEAFF; cdr3_nt: TGTGCCATCACGGGGGACTTGAACACTGAAGCTTTCTTT